Below, 5 T cell receptor beta chains from the same sample are listed, as sequenced in a study of control samples from healthy donors and cancer patients. Profiling relied on immunoSEQ multiplex PCR, and the TCRdb table lists in-frame clones only, not all of them. The sample records 350,000 to 450,000 clones, about nine tenths being singletons. Source material: PBMCs. These receptors were taken from a man aged 40-49 years with head and neck cancer.

The rearrangement uses TRBV11-2 and TRBJ1-2; perhaps TRBD1 as D (5 bases). Germline CDR1 reads SGHAT; CDR2 reads FQNNGV. The CDR3 loop spans 15 amino acids. Trimming took off 5 bases at V and 5 bases at J, with 18 bases between the two ends. CDR3 region: CASSDSGGVGYGYTF. For the CDR3, the DNA is TGTGCCAGCAGCGATTCCGGAGGGGTAGGGTATGGCTACACCTTC.

This chain links TRBV5-5 with TRBJ1-2, with D possibly being TRBD1 (5 bases). Trimming took off 2 bases at V and 3 bases at J, with 8 bases between the two ends. CDR1 SGHKS and CDR2 YYEKEE come from the germline V gene (reference sequence). This CDR3 has 13 amino acids. The CDR3 sequence is CASSFRDDYGYTF. In nucleotides, the CDR3 is TGTGCCAGCAGCTTCAGGGACGACTATGGCTACACCTTC. Full variable domain (missing parts from reference TRBV5-5 and TRBJ1-2): DAGVTQSPTHLIKTRGQQVTLRCSPISGHKSVSWYQQVLGQGPQFIFQYYEKEERGRGNFPDRFSARQFPNYSSELNVNALLLGDSALYLCASSFRDDYGYTFGSGTRLTVV.

In this sample, this clone turned up once. The chain couples TRBV3-1 (or the pseudogene TRBV3-2) to TRBJ2-2; D might be TRBD2 (5 bases). The CDR3 runs 14 residues. The germline V and J ends were trimmed by 6 bases and 4 bases, with 12 bases remaining between them. Germline CDR1 reads LGHDT; CDR2 reads YNNKEL (reference sequence). CDR3 nucleotides: TGTGCCAGCAGTCACCGGGGTAGCACCGGGGAGCTGTTTTTT. Residues: CASSHRGSTGELFF.

The V and J genes are TRBV5-1 and TRBJ2-1; D might be TRBD1 or TRBD2, each matching 5 bases. This CDR3 spans 15 amino acids. V dropped 2 bases and J dropped 9 bases, with 18 bases sitting between them. The germline gives CDR1 SGHRS, CDR2 YFSETQ. In DNA, the CDR3 is TGCGCCAGCAGCTTAATAGCAGGATGGGACGGTGAGCAGTTCTTC. This translates into CASSLIAGWDGEQFF. Based on the CDR3 plus reference TRBV5-1 and TRBJ2-1, the full variable domain is KAGVTQTPRYLIKTRGQQVTLSCSPISGHRSVSWYQQTPGQGLQFLFEYFSETQRNKGNFPGRFSGRQFSNSRSEMNVSTLELGDSALYLCASSLIAGWDGEQFFGPGTRLTVL.

Notes on this clone: At one of its ends the junction is not consistent with the germline gene, which may arise from a read error. The chain is built from TRBV24-1 and TRBJ2-7; the D gene is possibly TRBD1 (5 bases). The CDR3 has 13 residues. Per the germline V gene, CDR1 is KGHDR and CDR2 is SFDVKD. CDR3 nucleotide sequence: TGTGCCACCAGTGATCGACAGTCCTTCGAGCAGTACTTC. This gives the protein CATSDRQSFEQYF.